This TCR beta chain emerged from a study of cytomegalovirus exposure and HLA in healthy donors. The PCR had 60 Vbeta and 13 Jbeta primers. The data were produced by immunoSEQ multiplex PCR, yet TCRdb's version contains in-frame clones alone and is incomplete. The table shows 90,000 to 130,000 clones, with around 83% occurring only once. Trimming at V came to 4 bases and at J to 4 bases, leaving 10 bases not matched to a gene. The germline V gene has CDR1 SGHVS and CDR2 FQNEAQ. This CDR3 has 17 residues. Concerning this clone itself: Its specificity is not known.

Study conclusions and caveats: In a later analysis, at a false discovery rate of 0.05, about 15,000 TCR beta sequences were associated with HLA alleles.

This chain connects TRBV7-8 to TRBJ2-1, with 10 bases lining up with TRBD2. The sample comprised PBMCs. This sequence was found in a man between 25 and 39 years old in good health and CMV-seropositive. Here the CDR3 DNA reads TGTGCCAGCAGCTCGACCTTAGCGGGGGGCAAGTACAATGAGCAGTTCTTC. Its protein is CASSSTLAGGKYNEQFF.